The 27 T cell receptor beta chains in this list originate from one sample, sequenced in a study of shared clonotypes between healthy human individuals. Profiling relied on immunoSEQ multiplex PCR, and the TCRdb table lists in-frame clones only, not all of them. The top ten hold 1.5% to 2% of the sample, which has around 750,000 clones, approximately 79% seen once. The sample was memory CD4+ T cells sorted from blood. As to subset: CD45RA-negative fraction. All receptors derive from a woman aged 25 to 45 in good health.

This chain uses TRBV5-4 with TRBJ2-6; D gene unclear. V shed 2 bases and J shed 1 base, with 10 bases lying between them. This CDR3 spans 16 amino acids. CDR1 is SGHNT, CDR2 YYREEE, per germline (reference sequence). CDR3 coding DNA: TGTGCCAGCAGCTTCGGACGCCGGTCTGGGGCCAACGTCCTGACTTTC. This encodes CASSFGRRSGANVLTF. The variable domain in full, completed from reference TRBV5-4 and TRBJ2-6, reads ETGVTQSPTHLIKTRGQQVTLRCSSQSGHNTVSWYQQALGQGPQFIFQYYREEENGRGNFPPRFSGLQFPNYSSELNVNALELDDSALYLCASSFGRRSGANVLTFGAGSRLTVL.

This clone was observed at least ten times. V is TRBV27 and J is TRBJ1-2; TRBD1 matches 7 bases. The trim removed 6 bases at V and 4 bases at J, leaving 11 bases unmatched. The CDR3 is 15 residues long. Germline CDR1 MNHEY, CDR2 SMNVEV (reference sequence). Here the CDR3 DNA reads TGTGCCAGCAGCAGGAACAGGGGCGTACTCTATGGCTACACCTTC. Translating gives CASSRNRGVLYGYTF.

In its sample, this clone was seen once. This rearrangement joins TRBV28 to TRBJ2-3; 7 nucleotides match TRBD2. CDR1 and CDR2 from the germline V gene are MDHEN and SYDVKM. Trimming at V came to 8 bases and at J to 4 bases, leaving 6 bases not matched to a gene. The CDR3 is made up of 13 amino acids. The CDR3 loop reads CASALAEPDTQYF. CDR3 nucleotide sequence: TGTGCCAGCGCCCTAGCGGAACCAGATACGCAGTATTTT. The full variable domain, in which reference TRBV28 and TRBJ2-3 provide the parts outside the CDR3, is DVKVTQSSRYLVKRTGEKVFLECVQDMDHENMFWYRQDPGLGLRLIYFSYDVKMKEKGDIPEGYSVSREKKERFSLILESASTNQTSMYLCASALAEPDTQYFGPGTRLTVL.

The gene calls are TRBV11-3 and TRBJ2-1; TRBD2 aligns across 7 bases. The CDR3 runs to 14 residues. J was trimmed by 5 bases and V by 4 bases; bases with no gene match: 5. The germline V gene encodes CDR1 SGHNT and CDR2 YENEEA. This CDR3 is CASSSGLEDNEQFF. In DNA form, the CDR3 reads TGTGCCAGCAGCTCAGGACTAGAAGACAATGAGCAGTTCTTC.

The rearrangement joins TRBV2 to TRBJ1-1, with 7 bases matching TRBD1. From germline, CDR1 is SNHLY and CDR2 FYNNEI. CDR3 size: 15 residues. The J segment lost 4 bases and the V segment lost 4 bases, leaving 9 bases of the junction unmatched. CDR3 sequence (DNA): TGTGCCAGCAGTGCTCAGGGGGTTGAGGGCACTGAAGCTTTCTTT. Translation gives CASSAQGVEGTEAFF.

The chain recombines TRBV27 with TRBJ2-3; 9 bases are shared with TRBD1. Germline lookup yields CDR1 MNHEY and CDR2 SMNVEV (reference sequence). Losses at the gene ends were 5 bases for V and 4 bases for J; bases not matched to a gene: 16. CDR3 length: 18 residues. The DNA of the CDR3 is TGTGCCAGCAGTACGTACTCCCGACAGGGGGGAGGAGCAGATACGCAGTATTTT. Its protein product is CASSTYSRQGGGADTQYF.

V usage is TRBV6-1 and J usage is TRBJ1-1, with D possibly matching TRBD1 (6 bases). The CDR3 has 13 residues. Germline V CDR1 and CDR2: MNHNS, SASEGT. Deletions cut 4 bases from V and 6 bases from J, with 12 bases between. CDR3: CASSARGWAEAFF. The CDR3 DNA sequence: TGTGCCAGCAGTGCCAGGGGTTGGGCTGAAGCTTTCTTT.

The V and J genes are TRBV5-4 and TRBJ2-1; possible D gene TRBD2, 7 bases. CDR1 is SGHNT and CDR2 is YYREEE in the germline V gene (reference sequence). Trimming took off 2 bases at V and 9 bases at J, with 15 bases between the two ends. This CDR3 is built from 14 residues. The CDR3 DNA is TGTGCCAGCAGCTTTTTCGGAGGGGGGGGTGAGCAGTTCTTC. Translated: CASSFFGGGGEQFF.

As to this clone: This CDR3 is also generated by other DNA sequences in the sample. The chain is built from TRBV28 and TRBJ2-1; unclear D gene. CDR3 length equals 11 residues. The germline V gene encodes CDR1 MDHEN and CDR2 SYDVKM. V was trimmed by 5 bases and J by 11 bases, leaving 10 bases between them. CDR3 loop: CASSLTRQQFF. The CDR3 DNA reads TGTGCCAGCAGTCTAACCCGGCAGCAGTTCTTC.

The J gene is TRBJ2-1, the V gene TRBV6-6; TRBD1 might be the D (6 bases). The V and J ends lost 5 bases and 8 bases respectively, with 19 bases between them. Germline CDR1 is MNHNY and CDR2 is SVGAGI (reference sequence). This CDR3 is 15 amino acids long. CDR3 nucleotides: TGTGCCAGCAGTCCGCGACAGGCGCCCGGGGATGAGCAGTTCTTC. Translated, it gives CASSPRQAPGDEQFF.

The J gene is TRBJ2-7, the V gene TRBV28, with TRBD2 matching over 7 bases. J was trimmed by 2 bases and V by 1 base; bases with no gene match: 14. Germline values: CDR1 MDHEN, CDR2 SYDVKM. The CDR3 is 18 residues long. The CDR3 nucleotides are TGTGCCAGCAGTTTATTAGGGGAGGGAACCATATCTACCTACGAGCAGTACTTC. It specifies CASSLLGEGTISTYEQYF. Variable domain in full (rest from reference TRBV28 and TRBJ2-7): DVKVTQSSRYLVKRTGEKVFLECVQDMDHENMFWYRQDPGLGLRLIYFSYDVKMKEKGDIPEGYSVSREKKERFSLILESASTNQTSMYLCASSLLGEGTISTYEQYFGPGTRLTVT.

The rearrangement links TRBV5-1 to TRBJ2-1, with 14 positions matching TRBD2. Germline V lookup: CDR1 SGHRS, CDR2 YFSETQ. The CDR3 extends over 16 amino acids. V was pared by 4 bases and J by 6 bases, with 6 bases of the junction left unmatched. CDR3 nucleotides: TGCGCCAGCAGCCCGGGGACTAGCGGGAGCCGCAATGAGCAGTTCTTC. Its translation is CASSPGTSGSRNEQFF.

The rearrangement links TRBV28 to TRBJ2-1; the match to TRBD2 covers 11 bases. CDR3 size: 15 residues. Unmatched junction bases numbered 13, after V lost 6 bases and J lost 12 bases. In germline, CDR1 is MDHEN, CDR2 SYDVKM. CDR3 residues: CASSPLSGRAGRQFF. CDR3 DNA: TGTGCCAGCAGCCCCCTTAGCGGGAGGGCGGGGAGGCAGTTCTTC.

This rearrangement joins TRBV25-1 to TRBJ2-1; no clear D. The CDR3 has 11 amino acids. CDR1 is MGHDK, CDR2 SYGVNS, per germline. Trimming shortened V by 4 bases and J by 6 bases, and 4 bases separated the two germline ends. CDR3 sequence reads: CASSGANEQFF. CDR3 nucleotides: TGTGCCAGCAGTGGCGCCAATGAGCAGTTCTTC. Supplemented by reference TRBV25-1 and TRBJ2-1, the full variable domain reads EADIYQTPRYLVIGTGKKITLECSQTMGHDKMYWYQQDPGMELHLIHYSYGVNSTEKGDLSSESTVSRIRTEHFPLTLESARPSHTSQYLCASSGANEQFFGPGTRLTVL.

The gene calls are TRBV2 and TRBJ2-2; a weak D match, TRBD1 (6 bases). CDR3 size: 16 residues. The ends were cut back, 7 bases at V and 0 bases at J, with 15 bases in the middle. From germline, CDR1 is SNHLY and CDR2 FYNNEI. CDR3 DNA: TGTGCCAGCAATAGTTTCAGGGGTACGAACACCGGGGAGCTGTTTTTT. It codes for CASNSFRGTNTGELFF.

The V and J genes are TRBV10-2 and TRBJ1-2; a possible D gene is TRBD1 (6 bases). The CDR3 length is 13 residues. Per the germline V gene, CDR1 is WSHSY and CDR2 is SAAADI. Trimming stripped 3 bases from V and 6 bases from J, with 11 bases between. CDR3 sequence: CASSEQGGNGYTF. CDR3 nucleotide sequence: TGCGCCAGCAGTGAACAGGGCGGTAATGGCTACACCTTC.

CDR3 loop: CAVSGTRINEQYF. CDR3 nucleotides: TGTGCCGTATCCGGGACTAGAATCAACGAGCAGTACTTC. The chain employs TRBV6-5 and TRBJ2-7; TRBD2 aligns across 8 bases. With V trimmed by 11 bases and J by 5 bases, 11 bases remained unmatched. The CDR3 spans 13 residues. CDR1 and CDR2 (germline): MNHEY, SVGAGI.

This clone was observed a few times. The chain couples TRBV5-1 to TRBJ1-3, with D perhaps TRBD1 (5 bases). The V gene's germline CDR1 is SGHRS and CDR2 YFSETQ. V was pared by 0 bases and J by 4 bases, with 14 bases between. The CDR3 runs to 16 residues. DNA for the CDR3: TGCGCCAGCAGCTTGGTATTTCCGGGACTGGGAAACACCATATATTTT. Amino acid sequence: CASSLVFPGLGNTIYF.

The chain combines TRBV28 with TRBJ2-1; D gene ambiguous. The CDR3 extends over 13 amino acids. Germline loops: CDR1 MDHEN, CDR2 SYDVKM. V gave up 5 bases and J gave up 9 bases, with 14 bases separating them. The DNA of the CDR3 is TGTGCCAGCAGTCGGGCTGGCGTTGGTGAGCAGTTCTTC. Its protein product is CASSRAGVGEQFF.

V and J are TRBV21-1 and TRBJ1-2; the table's D call TRBD1 went unverified against the DNA. TRBV21-1 is designated a pseudogene. This CDR3 region has 15 residues. The CDR3 bases are TGTGCCAGCCTTACTCCCCGGGACAGGGGATATGGCTACACCTTC. It is translated as CASLTPRDRGYGYTF.

The V call is TRBV30, the J call TRBJ2-1; D might be TRBD2 (6 bases). Trimming took off 5 bases at V and 4 bases at J, with 21 bases between the two ends. CDR1 and CDR2 from the germline V gene are GTSNPN and SVGIG (reference sequence). This CDR3 region has 16 residues. This CDR3 reads CAWRKTISGAYNEQFF. CDR3 sequence (DNA): TGTGCCTGGCGTAAGACGATATCGGGAGCTTACAATGAGCAGTTCTTC.

This chain links TRBV10-2 with TRBJ1-2; D is unclear. V dropped 5 bases and J dropped 1 base, with 11 bases sitting between them. The CDR3 runs to 14 residues. Germline CDR1 is WSHSY and CDR2 is SAAADI. The CDR3 protein is CASSMDGFNYGYTF. CDR3 sequence (DNA): TGCGCCAGCAGTATGGACGGATTTAACTATGGCTACACCTTC.

This clone occurred once. The chain uses TRBV19 and TRBJ2-3; 13 bases match TRBD2. CDR1 is LNHDA and CDR2 is SQIVND in the germline V gene (reference sequence). Trimming cost V 8 bases and J 5 bases; bases outside gene matches: 4. The CDR3 has 14 residues. In nucleotides, the CDR3 is TGTGCCAGTCGGACTAGCGGGAGAGGAGATACGCAGTATTTT. Translated: CASRTSGRGDTQYF. Full variable domain (outside the CDR3, taken from reference TRBV19 and TRBJ2-3): DGGITQSPKYLFRKEGQNVTLSCEQNLNHDAMYWYRQDPGQGLRLIYYSQIVNDFQKGDIAEGYSVSREKKESFPLTVTSAQKNPTAFYLCASRTSGRGDTQYFGPGTRLTVL.

This clone was counted between two and nine times. V gene TRBV7-2 combines with J gene TRBJ2-7, with TRBD2 as a possible D gene (6 bases). This CDR3 contains 14 residues. V was cut by 2 bases and J by 2 bases, with 10 bases left in between. Germline V lookup: CDR1 SGHTA, CDR2 FQGNSA. Here the CDR3 DNA reads TGTGCCAGCAGCTTATCGGGAGTCCCCTACGAGCAGTACTTC. It codes for CASSLSGVPYEQYF.

J is TRBJ2-3 and V is TRBV4-1; weak D call: TRBD1 (7 bases). Germline CDR1 and CDR2: MGHRA and YSYEKL. Trimming removed 0 bases at V and 4 bases at J, with 8 bases between. The CDR3 totals 14 residues. CDR3 region: CASSQDRGADTQYF. The CDR3 nucleotides are TGCGCCAGCAGCCAAGACAGGGGGGCAGATACGCAGTATTTT.

Here the CDR3 DNA reads TGTGCCAGCAGTGGGGAGACAGGGGTAGAGACCCAGTACTTC. Protein: CASSGETGVETQYF. The rearrangement links TRBV2 to TRBJ2-5; 8 nucleotides match TRBD1. V lost 4 bases to trimming and J lost 4 bases; unmatched junction nucleotides: 5. This CDR3 region has 14 residues. CDR1 and CDR2 (germline): SNHLY, FYNNEI. Full variable domain (remainder filled in from reference TRBV2 and TRBJ2-5): EPEVTQTPSHQVTQMGQEVILRCVPISNHLYFYWYRQILGQKVEFLVSFYNNEISEKSEIFDDQFSVERPDGSNFTLKIRSTKLEDSAMYFCASSGETGVETQYFGPGTRLLVL.

The V and J genes are TRBV6-5 and TRBJ1-2; D gene ambiguous. The germline CDR1 and CDR2 sequences are MNHEY and SVGAGI. With 8 bases removed from V and 8 bases from J, the gap between germline ends came to 6 bases. CDR3 length equals 9 residues. CDR3 residues: CASQDGYTF. The CDR3 nucleotides are TGTGCCAGCCAGGACGGCTACACCTTC.